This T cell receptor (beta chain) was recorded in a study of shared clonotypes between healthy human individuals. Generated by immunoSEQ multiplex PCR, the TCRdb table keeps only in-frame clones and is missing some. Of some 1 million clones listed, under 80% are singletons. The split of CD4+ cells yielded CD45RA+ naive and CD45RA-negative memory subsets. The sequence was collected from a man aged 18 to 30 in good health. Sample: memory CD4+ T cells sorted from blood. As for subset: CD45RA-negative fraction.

The CDR3 here is CASSQGLSIYETQYF. The CDR3, as DNA: TGCGCCAGCAGCCAAGGTCTCAGCATTTATGAGACCCAGTACTTC. The V gene is TRBV4-3, the J gene TRBJ2-5; D remains ambiguous. Trimming stripped 1 base from V and 5 bases from J, with 14 bases between. The V gene's germline CDR1 is LGHNA and CDR2 YSLEER. The CDR3 consists of 15 residues.